Detailed here is one TCR beta chain. The sample belongs to a study of Ad26.COV2.S vaccination and SARS-CoV-2 variants. Sequencing was performed with immunoSEQ multiplex PCR; in TCRdb, only in-frame clones are kept and a portion is missing. In the table there are around 300,000 clones, roughly 90% of which are singletons. Sample treatment: roughly 18 received Ad26.COV2.S at low or high dose, single or two shots; five or six received placebo; per-sample allocation not given. The investigators took samples on day 63 after the first vaccine or placebo injection. The CDR3 consists of 18 residues. V shed 10 bases, J shed 3 bases, and the junction held 21 bases outside the gene matches. CDR1 is LNHDA and CDR2 is SQIVND in the germline V gene (reference sequence).

The material sequenced was peripheral blood, taken in a trial of Ad26.COV2.S vaccine versus placebo. The source is a person aged 18 to 65 who received the Ad26.COV2.S COVID-19 vaccine or a placebo. The chain is built from TRBV19 and TRBJ2-5, with TRBD1 matching 9 bases. The CDR3: CATHHRGRLAGVKETQYF. The DNA of the CDR3 is TGTGCCACCCACCACAGGGGGCGGTTGGCGGGAGTAAAAGAGACCCAGTACTTC.